This T cell receptor beta chain is drawn from a study of cytomegalovirus exposure and HLA in healthy donors. Findings of the study overall: In a later analysis, across HLA loci, associated TCR counts were highest for DRB1, lowest for HLA-C.

Primers: 60 Vbeta forward and 13 Jbeta reverse. Data came from immunoSEQ multiplex PCR; TCRdb stores just in-frame clones and leaves some out. In the table there are 210,000 or so clones, around 81% of which are singletons. Donors sampled were nominally healthy, though unrecorded immune exposures were likely. As to this clone: Its antigen is undetermined.

The CDR3 spans 15 residues. Germline CDR1 is SGHAT and CDR2 is FQNNGV. Trimming took 5 bases from V and 5 from J; bases not matched to a gene: 7. The rearrangement links TRBV11-2 to TRBJ2-2; 8 bases match TRBD1. This receptor was obtained from a woman aged 45-60 years in good health and CMV-seropositive. Sequencing was performed on PBMCs. The chain's CDR3 is CASSRLDRETGELFF. The CDR3 region has the DNA TGTGCCAGCAGCCGCCTGGACAGGGAGACCGGGGAGCTGTTTTTT. The full variable domain, its missing parts supplied by reference TRBV11-2 and TRBJ2-2, is EAGVAQSPRYKIIEKRQSVAFWCNPISGHATLYWYQQILGQGPKLLIQFQNNGVVDDSQLPKDRFSAERLKGVDSTLKIQPAKLEDSAVYLCASSRLDRETGELFFGEGSRLTVL.